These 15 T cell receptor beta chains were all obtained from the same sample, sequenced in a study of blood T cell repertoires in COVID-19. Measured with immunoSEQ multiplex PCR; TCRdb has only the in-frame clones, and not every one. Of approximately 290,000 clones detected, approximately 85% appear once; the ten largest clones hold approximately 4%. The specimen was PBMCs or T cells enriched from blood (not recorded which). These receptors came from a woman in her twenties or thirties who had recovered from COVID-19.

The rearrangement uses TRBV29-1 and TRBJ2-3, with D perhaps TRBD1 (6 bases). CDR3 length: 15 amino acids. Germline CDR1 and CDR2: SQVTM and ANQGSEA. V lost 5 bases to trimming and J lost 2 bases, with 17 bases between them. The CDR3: CSVPRGGRNTDTQYF. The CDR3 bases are TGCAGCGTTCCCAGGGGTGGGCGGAACACAGATACGCAGTATTTT.

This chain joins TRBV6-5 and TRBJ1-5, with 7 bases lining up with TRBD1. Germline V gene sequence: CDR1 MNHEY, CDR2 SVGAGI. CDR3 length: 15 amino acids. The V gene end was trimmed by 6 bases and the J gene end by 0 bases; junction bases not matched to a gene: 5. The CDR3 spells CASRARDSSNQPQHF. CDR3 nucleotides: TGTGCCAGCAGGGCCCGGGACAGTAGCAATCAGCCCCAGCATTTT.

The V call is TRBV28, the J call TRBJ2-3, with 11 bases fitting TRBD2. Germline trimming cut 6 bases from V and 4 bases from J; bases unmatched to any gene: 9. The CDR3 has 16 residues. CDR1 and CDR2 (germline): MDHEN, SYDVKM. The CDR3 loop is CASRPIRLAGSDTQYF. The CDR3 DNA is TGTGCCAGCAGACCAATACGACTAGCGGGGTCAGATACGCAGTATTTT.

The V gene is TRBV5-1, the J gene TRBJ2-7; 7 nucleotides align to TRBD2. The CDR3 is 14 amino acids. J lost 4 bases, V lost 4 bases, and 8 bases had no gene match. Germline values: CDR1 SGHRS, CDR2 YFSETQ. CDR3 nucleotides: TGCGCCAGCAGCCAGGGAGGGTCGATTTACGAGCAGTACTTC. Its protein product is CASSQGGSIYEQYF.

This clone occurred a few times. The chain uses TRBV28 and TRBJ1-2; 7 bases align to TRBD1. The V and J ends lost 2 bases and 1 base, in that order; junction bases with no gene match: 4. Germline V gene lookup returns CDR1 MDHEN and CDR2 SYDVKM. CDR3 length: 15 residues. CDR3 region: CASSLDREINYGYTF. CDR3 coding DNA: TGTGCCAGCAGTTTAGACAGGGAGATTAACTATGGCTACACCTTC.

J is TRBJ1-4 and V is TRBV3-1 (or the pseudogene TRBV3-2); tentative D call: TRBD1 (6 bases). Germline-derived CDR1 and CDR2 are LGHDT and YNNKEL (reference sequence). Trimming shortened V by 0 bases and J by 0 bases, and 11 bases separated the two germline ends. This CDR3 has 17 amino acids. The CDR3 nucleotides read TGTGCCAGCAGCCAAGAGTCGGACAGTGCAACTAATGAAAAACTGTTTTTT. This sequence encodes CASSQESDSATNEKLFF.

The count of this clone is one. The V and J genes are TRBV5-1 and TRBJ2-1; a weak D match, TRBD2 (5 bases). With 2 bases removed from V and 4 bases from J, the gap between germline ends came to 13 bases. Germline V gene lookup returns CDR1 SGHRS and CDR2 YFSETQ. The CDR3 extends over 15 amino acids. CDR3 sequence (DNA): TGCGCCAGCAGCTTTCTGGTACCGGGGTACAATGAGCAGTTCTTC. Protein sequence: CASSFLVPGYNEQFF.

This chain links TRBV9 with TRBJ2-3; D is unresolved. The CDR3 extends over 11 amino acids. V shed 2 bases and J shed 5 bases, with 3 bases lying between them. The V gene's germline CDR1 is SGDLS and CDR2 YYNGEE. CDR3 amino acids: CASSVGDTQYF. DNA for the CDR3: TGTGCCAGCAGCGTCGGAGATACGCAGTATTTT.

In DNA form, the CDR3 reads TGTGCCAGCAGCTCGGGACTAGCGGGTCGATACAATGAGCAGTTCTTC. Translated: CASSSGLAGRYNEQFF. This chain links TRBV5-4 with TRBJ2-1; TRBD2 matches at 12 bases. The CDR3 has 16 residues. With 3 bases clipped from V and 4 bases from J, the junction kept 5 bases outside the gene matches. Germline lookup yields CDR1 SGHNT and CDR2 YYREEE (reference sequence). The full variable domain, its missing parts supplied by reference TRBV5-4 and TRBJ2-1, is ETGVTQSPTHLIKTRGQQVTLRCSSQSGHNTVSWYQQALGQGPQFIFQYYREEENGRGNFPPRFSGLQFPNYSSELNVNALELDDSALYLCASSSGLAGRYNEQFFGPGTRLTVL.

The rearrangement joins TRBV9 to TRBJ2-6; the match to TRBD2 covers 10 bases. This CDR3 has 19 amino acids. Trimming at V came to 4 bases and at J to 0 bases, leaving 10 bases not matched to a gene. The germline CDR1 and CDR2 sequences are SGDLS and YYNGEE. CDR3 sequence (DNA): TGTGCCAGCAGCAGAAGTCTAGCGGGAGTCAACTCTGGGGCCAACGTCCTGACTTTC. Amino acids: CASSRSLAGVNSGANVLTF.

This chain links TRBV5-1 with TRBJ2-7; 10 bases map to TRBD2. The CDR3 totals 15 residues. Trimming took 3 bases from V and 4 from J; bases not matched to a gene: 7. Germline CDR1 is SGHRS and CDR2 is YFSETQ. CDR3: CASSYGLADAYEQYF. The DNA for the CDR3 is TGCGCCAGCAGCTACGGACTAGCGGACGCTTACGAGCAGTACTTC.

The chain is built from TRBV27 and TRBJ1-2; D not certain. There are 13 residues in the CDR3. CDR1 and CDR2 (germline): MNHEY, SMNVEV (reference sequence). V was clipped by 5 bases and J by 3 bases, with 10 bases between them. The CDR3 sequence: CASSPTVYYGYTF. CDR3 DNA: TGTGCCAGCAGTCCTACAGTTTACTATGGCTACACCTTC.

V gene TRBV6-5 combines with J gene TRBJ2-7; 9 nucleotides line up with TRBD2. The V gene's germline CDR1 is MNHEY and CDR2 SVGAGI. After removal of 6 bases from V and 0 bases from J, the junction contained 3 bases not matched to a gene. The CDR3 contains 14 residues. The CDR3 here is CASRTGLASYEQYF. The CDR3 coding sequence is TGTGCCAGCAGAACGGGACTAGCCTCCTACGAGCAGTACTTC.

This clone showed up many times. CDR3: CASSQVRLGVATGELFF. The CDR3 DNA follows: TGTGCCAGCAGCCAAGTAAGACTAGGGGTTGCTACCGGGGAGCTGTTTTTT. V and J are TRBV14 and TRBJ2-2; D possibly corresponds to TRBD2 (6 bases). Trimming left V 1 base short and J 5 bases short, with 17 bases between. Germline CDR1 SGHDN, CDR2 FVKESK. The CDR3 totals 17 residues.

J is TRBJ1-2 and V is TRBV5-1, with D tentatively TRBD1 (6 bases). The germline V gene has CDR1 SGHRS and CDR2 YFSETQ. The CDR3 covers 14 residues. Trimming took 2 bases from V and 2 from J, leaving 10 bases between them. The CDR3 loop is CASSFQGSNYGYTF. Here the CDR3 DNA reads TGCGCCAGCAGCTTCCAGGGGAGCAACTATGGCTACACCTTC.